This T cell receptor (beta chain) was profiled in a study of T cell clusters in autoimmune cytopenias. Notes on the study in general: Primary autoimmune cytopenia patients seemingly lacked the physiological T cell clusters found in healthy donors. Compared with active autoimmune hepatitis patients, healthy donors showed around 3-fold more exclusive TRB clusters. No cluster-lack signature appeared between secondary cytopenia and chronic lymphocytic leukemia patients, apparently due to lymphoma masking. TRB repertoire shifts in secondary cytopenia and chronic lymphocytic leukemia mostly reflected lymphoma, not autoimmunity.

This clonotype ranks as medium-sized in terms of frequency. Its specificity is unknown. Each sample's input was 200 to 250 ng genomic DNA, some 38,000 genome equivalents. TRB was amplified by touch-down multiplex PCR, primer pools A and B combined. TCRdb reprocessed the multiplex PCR reads and stores each CDR3 protein as one record, lacking DNA. The specimen's table records thousands of distinct CDR3 sequences. Looked up from germline, CDR1 is SQVTM and CDR2 is ANQGSEA. The CDR3 is made up of 13 amino acids. These sequences were also reported in another study, on T cell repertoires in aging, cancer and after chemotherapy.

The sequence was collected from a human donor in good health. Sequenced: peripheral blood. The chain is built from TRBV29-1 and TRBJ1-2; TCRdb's D call of TRBD1 is untestable without DNA. This CDR3 reads CSVEVGQIYGYTF.